These 17 T cell receptor beta chains were sequenced from one sample in a study of PD-1 blockade in classical Hodgkin lymphoma. Stated time point: cycle 4 day 1 (C4D1), after about 6 weeks of nivolumab. Exposure to brentuximab vedotin varied, and each patient had relapsed following autologous stem cell transplantation. Method: immunoSEQ multiplex PCR; TCRdb's copy keeps in-frame clones and lacks some. The table has 3,500 to 4,000 clones, 65% to 70% seen once. The sample here was peripheral blood mononuclear cells (PBMCs), taken before the fourth cycle of nivolumab. Source of these receptors: a human donor with classical Hodgkin lymphoma.

V gene TRBV7-9 combines with J gene TRBJ2-3; 7 bases align to TRBD2. V was pared by 1 base and J by 0 bases, with 10 bases of the junction left unmatched. Germline CDR1 SEHNR, CDR2 FQNEAQ (reference sequence). The CDR3 sequence is 18 residues long. The CDR3 protein is CASSLGAGEWASTDTQYF. For the CDR3, the DNA is TGTGCCAGCAGCTTAGGGGCGGGGGAGTGGGCTAGCACAGATACGCAGTATTTT.

The V call is TRBV4-2, the J call TRBJ1-2; 7 bases are a match to TRBD1. The CDR3 length is 15 residues. J gave up 5 bases and V 0 bases, and 6 bases lay outside the gene matches. Germline V CDR1 and CDR2: LGHNA, YNFKEQ. CDR3 sequence: CASSQEDRVGYGYTF. CDR3 DNA: TGTGCCAGCAGCCAAGAAGACAGGGTAGGGTATGGCTACACCTTC.

The chain joins TRBV5-4 to TRBJ1-6; 12 bases map to TRBD1. The CDR3 runs 16 residues. With 4 bases clipped from V and 7 bases from J, the junction kept 6 bases outside the gene matches. CDR1 SGHNT and CDR2 YYREEE come from the germline V gene (reference sequence). CDR3 amino acids: CASSPGQGAQNSPLHF. The CDR3 bases are TGTGCCAGCAGCCCGGGACAGGGGGCGCAGAATTCACCCCTCCACTTT.

J is TRBJ2-2 and V is TRBV20-1; the D is unclear. CDR1 is DFQATT and CDR2 is SNEGSKA in the germline V gene (reference sequence). The CDR3 consists of 11 residues. V lost 1 base, J lost 6 bases, and 3 bases lay in between. Here the CDR3 reads CSARAAGELFF. The CDR3 nucleotides read TGCAGTGCTAGAGCGGCCGGGGAGCTGTTTTTT.

The V and J genes are TRBV30 and TRBJ2-1, with TRBD2 identical over 8 bases. The germline gives CDR1 GTSNPN, CDR2 SVGIG (reference sequence). The CDR3 runs to 14 residues. Trimming cost V 5 bases and J 5 bases; bases outside gene matches: 8. In DNA, the CDR3 is TGTGCCTGGGGATATAGCGGGGATAACAATGAGCAGTTCTTC. Its protein product is CAWGYSGDNNEQFF.

The CDR3 loop is CASLSSSAQHYGYTF. The CDR3 bases are TGTGCCAGCCTCTCCTCATCGGCACAGCACTATGGCTACACCTTC. This chain joins TRBV28 and TRBJ1-2; D uncertain. V lost 8 bases to trimming and J lost 3 bases, with 19 bases between them. Germline CDR1 MDHEN, CDR2 SYDVKM. CDR3 length: 15 residues.

The V call is TRBV7-3, the J call TRBJ2-2, with D tentatively TRBD1 (5 bases). CDR3 length: 15 residues. V lost 5 bases and J 4 bases, leaving 14 bases between the germline ends. CDR1 is SGHTA and CDR2 is FQGTGA in the germline V gene. The DNA of the CDR3 is TGTGCCAGCAGCCGAAACCTAGGGGTCACCGGGGAGCTGTTTTTT. Its protein is CASSRNLGVTGELFF.

This rearrangement joins TRBV11-3 to TRBJ2-5; weak D call: TRBD2 (5 bases). This CDR3 comprises 13 residues. CDR1 is SGHNT, CDR2 YENEEA, per germline. The ends were cut back, 5 bases at V and 5 bases at J, with 12 bases in the middle. The chain's CDR3 is CASSQPPGETQYF. The DNA for the CDR3 is TGTGCCAGCAGCCAACCTCCGGGGGAGACCCAGTACTTC.

This clone was counted a few times. The rearrangement joins TRBV9 to TRBJ2-2, with TRBD2 matching 8 bases. The CDR3 is 16 residues long. Germline-derived CDR1 and CDR2 are SGDLS and YYNGEE. V dropped 4 bases and J dropped 5; count of bases not matched to a gene: 10. The CDR3 sequence is CASSLAGGGQTGELFF. CDR3 sequence (DNA): TGTGCCAGCAGCCTCGCGGGCGGGGGGCAAACCGGGGAGCTGTTTTTT.

The chain has TRBV7-3 and TRBJ2-3; TRBD1 is a possible D gene (6 bases). Trimming shortened V by 5 bases and J by 4 bases, and 10 bases separated the two germline ends. The CDR3 runs 13 residues. CDR1 and CDR2 from the germline V gene are SGHTA and FQGTGA. CDR3 coding DNA: TGTGCCAGCAGCCGCAGGACAGCAGATACGCAGTATTTT. Translating gives CASSRRTADTQYF.

Comment on this clone: With a much larger clone just one base away, this may be a read error. J is TRBJ1-2 and V is TRBV30; D ambiguous. Germline V lookup: CDR1 GTSNPN, CDR2 SVGIG (reference sequence). This CDR3 comprises 13 residues. DNA for the CDR3: TGTGCCTGGAGCCCGGGCCCCGAAGGTGGCTACATCTTC. It translates to CAWSPGPEGGYIF.

This clone rates as medium-sized. V is TRBV2 and J is TRBJ2-1; D possibly corresponds to TRBD1 (5 bases). V was shortened by 3 bases and J by 10 bases, with 19 bases between the two germline ends. Germline V CDR1 and CDR2: SNHLY, FYNNEI. This CDR3 region has 15 residues. This chain's CDR3 is CASSDGRVAPGEQFF. CDR3 in DNA: TGTGCCAGCAGTGATGGCAGGGTTGCTCCCGGCGAGCAGTTCTTC.

The sample holds a few counts of this clone. The rearrangement joins TRBV27 to TRBJ1-1; D is perhaps TRBD1 (5 bases). Trimming cost V 2 bases and J 1 base, with 11 bases left between them. The CDR3 totals 15 residues. Looked up from germline, CDR1 is MNHEY and CDR2 is SMNVEV (reference sequence). The CDR3 nucleotides read TGTGCCAGCAGTTTAAATGGGGGGGGGAACACTGAAGCTTTCTTT. It translates to CASSLNGGGNTEAFF.

CDR3 coding DNA: TGCGCCAGCAGCTTGGCCCAGGGATCCTACAATGAGCAGTTCTTC. This translates into CASSLAQGSYNEQFF. The rearrangement uses TRBV5-1 and TRBJ2-1; D is possibly TRBD1 (5 bases). This CDR3 contains 15 residues. The germline V and J ends were trimmed by 0 bases and 1 base, with 8 bases remaining between them. From germline, CDR1 is SGHRS and CDR2 YFSETQ.

In nucleotides, the CDR3 is TGTGCCAGCAGCGTATCTGGGAGCCCGGGGTCTGGCTACACCTTC. Its translation is CASSVSGSPGSGYTF. The chain is built from TRBV9 and TRBJ1-2; no reliable D call. The CDR3 has 15 amino acids. With 1 base removed from V and 7 bases from J, the gap between germline ends came to 17 bases. Germline V gene sequence: CDR1 SGDLS, CDR2 YYNGEE.

V gene TRBV28 combines with J gene TRBJ1-4; D is ambiguous. The germline CDR1 and CDR2 sequences are MDHEN and SYDVKM. V was clipped by 2 bases and J by 3 bases, with 10 bases between them. The CDR3 totals 15 residues. Here the CDR3 DNA reads TGTGCCAGCAGTTTACTAGTGGGATCTAATGAAAAACTGTTTTTT. This encodes CASSLLVGSNEKLFF.

The chain employs TRBV7-6 and TRBJ2-1, with 9 bases identical to TRBD2. V was pared by 3 bases and J by 6 bases, with 9 bases of the junction left unmatched. The CDR3 spans 16 residues. Germline lookup yields CDR1 SGHVS and CDR2 FNYEAQ. CDR3 bases: TGTGCCAGCAGCTTTGGCGGGGGGGCTGAGAGCAATGAGCAGTTCTTC. Encoded protein: CASSFGGGAESNEQFF. Full variable domain (remainder filled in from reference TRBV7-6 and TRBJ2-1): GAGVSQSPRYKVTKRGQDVALRCDPISGHVSLYWYRQALGQGPEFLTYFNYEAQQDKSGLPNDRFSAERPEGSISTLTIQRTEQRDSAMYRCASSFGGGAESNEQFFGPGTRLTVL.